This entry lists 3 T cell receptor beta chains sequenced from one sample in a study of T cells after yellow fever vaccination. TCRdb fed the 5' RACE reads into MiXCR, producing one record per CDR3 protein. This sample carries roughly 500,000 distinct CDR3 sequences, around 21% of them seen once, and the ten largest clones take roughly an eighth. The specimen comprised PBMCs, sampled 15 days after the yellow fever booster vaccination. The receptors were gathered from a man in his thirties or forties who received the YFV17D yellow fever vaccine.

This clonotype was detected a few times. The CDR3 here is CASSAARGELFF. The CDR3 DNA reads as TGTGCCAGCAGCGCGGCGCGCGGGGAGCTGTTTTTT. The J gene is TRBJ2-2, the V gene TRBV9; D remains unclear. V was shortened by 3 bases and J by 7 bases, with 7 bases between the two germline ends. CDR3 size: 12 residues. In germline, CDR1 is SGDLS, CDR2 YYNGEE.

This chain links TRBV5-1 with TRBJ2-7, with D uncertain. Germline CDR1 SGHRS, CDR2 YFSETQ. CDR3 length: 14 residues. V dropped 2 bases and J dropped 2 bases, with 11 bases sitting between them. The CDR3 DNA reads TGCGCCAGCAGCTTAAGCTCAGCCGCCTACGAGCAGTACTTC. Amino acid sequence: CASSLSSAAYEQYF.

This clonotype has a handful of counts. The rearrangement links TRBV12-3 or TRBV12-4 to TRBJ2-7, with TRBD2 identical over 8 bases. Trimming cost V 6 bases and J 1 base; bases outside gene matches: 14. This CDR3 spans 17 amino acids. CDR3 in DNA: TGTGCCAGCAGCCATCATCTCCGACTAGCGCAATCCTACGAGCAGTACTTC. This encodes CASSHHLRLAQSYEQYF.